Shown below are 14 T cell receptor beta chains from a single sample sequenced in a study of T cell repertoires in cytomegalovirus infection (dated by TCRdb to about 2019). The listed sequencing device is Illumina HiSeq 1500. TCRdb reprocessing: public reads trimmed at Q25 with fastp, clones called with MiXCR, in-frame beta chains kept. Rows matching on CDR3 protein sequence are summarized as one entry with the most common DNA and genes. For this sample the table gives 150,000 to 160,000 distinct CDR3 sequences, of which around 24% were detected only once. The ten top clones hold approximately 11% of the sample. Material: PBMCs. The receptors derive from a human donor in good health (CMV status not recorded). Some clones in this sample may be carry-over from other donors' samples.

This clonotype was detected only a few times. V gene TRBV2 combines with J gene TRBJ2-2; 15 bases are shared with TRBD2. Trimming cost V 5 bases and J 5 bases; bases outside gene matches: 6. Germline CDR1 reads SNHLY; CDR2 reads FYNNEI. The CDR3 is 17 amino acids. The CDR3 coding sequence is TGTGCCAGCAGTCGGACTAGCGGGAGGGCCGGTACCGGGGAGCTGTTTTTT. Its protein product is CASSRTSGRAGTGELFF.

This chain connects TRBV29-1 to TRBJ2-1, with 7 bases aligning to TRBD1. This CDR3 is 12 amino acids long. CDR1 is SQVTM and CDR2 is ANQGSEA in the germline V gene. The CDR3 nucleotides are TGCAGGGGTGACAGGGCTCACAATGAGCAGTTCTTC. It codes for CRGDRAHNEQFF.

The rearrangement links TRBV5-8 to TRBJ2-4, with D possibly matching TRBD1 (6 bases). This CDR3 contains 17 residues. Trimming stripped 4 bases from V and 3 bases from J, with 20 bases between. Germline-derived CDR1 and CDR2 are SGHTS and YDEGEE. The CDR3 region is CASSAGTISLGKNIQYF. The CDR3 DNA reads TGTGCCAGCAGCGCCGGGACAATTTCCTTGGGCAAAAACATTCAGTACTTC.

With regard to this clonotype: With a much larger clone just one base away, this may be a read error. The chain couples TRBV7-2 to TRBJ2-1, with TRBD2 matching over 9 bases. This CDR3 is built from 15 residues. Losses at the gene ends were 2 bases for V and 6 bases for J; bases not matched to a gene: 5. Germline values: CDR1 SGHTA, CDR2 FQGNSA. This chain's CDR3 is CASSLTSGSFNEQFF. CDR3 sequence (DNA): TGTGCCAGCAGCTTAACTAGCGGGTCATTCAATGAGCAGTTCTTC. The whole variable domain, remainder taken from reference TRBV7-2 and TRBJ2-1, is GAGVSQSPSNKVTEKGKDVELRCDPISGHTALYWYRQSLGQGLEFLIYFQGNSAPDKSGLPSDRFSAERTGGSVSTLTIQRTQQEDSAVYLCASSLTSGSFNEQFFGPGTRLTVL.

V is TRBV30 and J is TRBJ2-7, with D possibly called TRBD1 or TRBD2 (5 bases each). Trimming pared 4 bases from V and 9 bases from J, leaving 25 bases between. CDR1 is GTSNPN, CDR2 SVGIG, per germline (reference sequence). This CDR3 is built from 15 residues. The CDR3 coding sequence is TGTGCCTGGACCTTAGCCGGGACGTTCCGCGCCGGGCAGTACTTC. The encoded protein is CAWTLAGTFRAGQYF.

Many counts were recorded for this clonotype. The gene calls are TRBV12-3 or TRBV12-4 and TRBJ2-3, with TRBD2 identical over 7 bases. The V gene end was trimmed by 6 bases and the J gene end by 1 base; junction bases not matched to a gene: 10. This CDR3 contains 16 residues. This CDR3 reads CASRPAGTLGTDTQYF. CDR3 coding DNA: TGTGCCAGCAGACCAGCGGGGACTCTGGGCACAGATACGCAGTATTTT.

This clonotype has a handful of counts. The CDR3 here is CASSFPGHTVGPPDTQYF. The CDR3 coding sequence is TGTGCCAGCAGCTTCCCGGGACATACAGTCGGACCACCAGATACGCAGTATTTT. V is TRBV7-9 and J is TRBJ2-3; D might be TRBD1 (6 bases). Trimming stripped 3 bases from V and 4 bases from J, with 23 bases between. The CDR3 extends over 18 amino acids. Germline V gene sequence: CDR1 SEHNR, CDR2 FQNEAQ (reference sequence).

The rearrangement uses TRBV20-1 and TRBJ1-5; tentatively, D is TRBD1 (6 bases). V was pared by 3 bases and J by 6 bases, with 12 bases between. This CDR3 region has 13 residues. The germline CDR1 and CDR2 sequences are DFQATT and SNEGSKA (reference sequence). The CDR3, as DNA: TGCAGTGCTAGTGCAGGGGAGGGTCAGCCCCAGCATTTT. Translation gives CSASAGEGQPQHF.

This clonotype was counted only a few times. The CDR3 protein is CASSLSTAAYEQYF. CDR3 coding DNA: TGTGCCAGCAGTTTATCGACAGCAGCCTACGAGCAGTACTTC. This rearrangement joins TRBV27 to TRBJ2-7; maybe TRBD1 (5 bases). The CDR3 runs to 14 residues. Deletions cut 0 bases from V and 2 bases from J, with 8 bases between. The V gene's germline CDR1 is MNHEY and CDR2 SMNVEV (reference sequence).

This clonotype showed up just a few times. The chain uses TRBV7-9 and TRBJ2-3, with D perhaps TRBD1 (6 bases). The CDR3 runs to 13 residues. V lost 7 bases to trimming and J lost 6 bases, with 14 bases between them. Germline-derived CDR1 and CDR2 are SEHNR and FQNEAQ (reference sequence). The CDR3 sequence: CASMRGFVDTQYF. CDR3 bases: TGTGCCAGCATGAGGGGGTTCGTGGATACGCAGTATTTT.

This clonotype was seen a few times. This rearrangement joins TRBV18 to TRBJ1-1; D gene unclear. With 6 bases removed from V and 3 bases from J, the gap between germline ends came to 14 bases. Germline V gene data show CDR1 as KGHSH and CDR2 as LQKENI. This CDR3 comprises 14 residues. The CDR3 nucleotides read TGTGCCAGCTCCCCGATGGCAGGTGACACTGAAGCTTTCTTT. This gives the protein CASSPMAGDTEAFF.

This clonotype has only a few counts. The chain combines TRBV10-3 with TRBJ1-2; D is uncertain. The CDR3 spans 14 residues. The germline V gene encodes CDR1 ENHRY and CDR2 SYGVKD. Between the trimmed V and J ends, which lost 4 bases and 3 bases, there was a span of 12 bases. In DNA form, the CDR3 reads TGTGCCATCAGTGCAAGGCAGGATGACTATGGCTACACCTTC. Translated: CAISARQDDYGYTF.

The rearrangement joins TRBV3-1 to TRBJ2-7; tentatively, D is TRBD1 (6 bases). Germline CDR1 and CDR2: LGHDT and YNNKEL (reference sequence). V lost 1 base and J 7 bases, leaving 11 bases between the germline ends. CDR3 length equals 13 residues. Here the CDR3 DNA reads TGTGCCAGCAGCCAAGGACCCGACAGGGAGCAGTACTTC. This translates into CASSQGPDREQYF.

The CDR3 region has the DNA TGTGCCAGCAGCCCCGAGTGGGAACTAGCGGCCAATGAGCAGTTCTTC. Protein sequence: CASSPEWELAANEQFF. The gene calls are TRBV28 and TRBJ2-1, with TRBD2 matching 8 bases. J was trimmed by 6 bases and V by 6 bases; bases with no gene match: 13. CDR1 MDHEN and CDR2 SYDVKM come from the germline V gene. CDR3 length equals 16 residues.